This TCR beta chain was found in a study of blood T cell repertoires in COVID-19. The data were produced by immunoSEQ multiplex PCR, yet TCRdb's version contains in-frame clones alone and is incomplete. The sample has under 95,000 clones, more than 85% seen once. Germline CDR1 and CDR2: SGHRS and YFSETQ. Trimming shortened V by 3 bases and J by 8 bases, and 11 bases separated the two germline ends. The CDR3 spans 12 residues. Specimen: peripheral blood. The chain uses TRBV5-1 and TRBJ1-2, with no clear D. The sequence was obtained from a man aged 45-65 years with COVID-19, enrolled during active disease. CDR3 DNA: TGCGCCAGCAGCTATGGGGAGGGAGGCTACACCTTC. It codes for CASSYGEGGYTF.